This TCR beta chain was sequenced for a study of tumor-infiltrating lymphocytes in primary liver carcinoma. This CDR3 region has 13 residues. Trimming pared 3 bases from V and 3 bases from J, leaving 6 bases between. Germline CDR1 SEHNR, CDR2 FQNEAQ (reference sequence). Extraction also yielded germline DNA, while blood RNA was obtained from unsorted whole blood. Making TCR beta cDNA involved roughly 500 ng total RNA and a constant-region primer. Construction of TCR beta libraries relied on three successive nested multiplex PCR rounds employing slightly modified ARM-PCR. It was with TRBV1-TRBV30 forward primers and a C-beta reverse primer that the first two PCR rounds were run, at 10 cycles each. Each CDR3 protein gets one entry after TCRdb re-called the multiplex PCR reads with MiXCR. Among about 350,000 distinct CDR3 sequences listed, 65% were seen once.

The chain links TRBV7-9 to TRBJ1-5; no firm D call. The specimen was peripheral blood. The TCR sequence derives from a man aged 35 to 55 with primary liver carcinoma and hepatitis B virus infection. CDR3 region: CASSFGNNQPQHF. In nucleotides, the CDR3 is TGTGCCAGCAGCTTCGGCAACAATCAGCCCCAGCATTTT.